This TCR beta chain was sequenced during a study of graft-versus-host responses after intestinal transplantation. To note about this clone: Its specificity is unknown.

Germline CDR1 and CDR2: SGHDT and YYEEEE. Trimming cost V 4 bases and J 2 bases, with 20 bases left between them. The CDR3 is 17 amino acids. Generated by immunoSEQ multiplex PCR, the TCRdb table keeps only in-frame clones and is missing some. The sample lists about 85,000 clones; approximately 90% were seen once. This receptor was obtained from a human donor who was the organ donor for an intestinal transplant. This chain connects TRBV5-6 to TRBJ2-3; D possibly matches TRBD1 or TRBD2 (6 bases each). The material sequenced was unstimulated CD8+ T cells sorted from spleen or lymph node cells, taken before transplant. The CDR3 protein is CASSRGGGPYYTDTQYF. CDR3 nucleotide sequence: TGTGCCAGCAGCCGAGGAGGGGGGCCATATTACACAGATACGCAGTATTTT.